A single sample is the source of the 24 T cell receptor beta chains below, sequenced in a study of blood T cell repertoires in COVID-19. Assay: immunoSEQ multiplex PCR; the TCRdb copy retains only in-frame clones and omits some. Of around 280,000 clones listed, around four fifths are singletons. Sequencing was done on a sample of peripheral blood. These receptor sequences come from a woman in her fifties or sixties with active or convalescent COVID-19.

This chain joins TRBV7-3 and TRBJ1-1, with D possibly TRBD1 on 6 matching bases. Germline-derived CDR1 and CDR2 are SGHTA and FQGTGA. The V end was cut by 5 bases, the J end by 4 bases, with 14 bases between. The CDR3 is 14 residues long. CDR3 DNA sequence: TGTGCCAGCAGCCCGGACAGTTCGGGCACTGAAGCTTTCTTT. As protein: CASSPDSSGTEAFF.

CDR3 region: CASSSGTGGPLEKLFF. The CDR3 nucleotides read TGTGCCAGCAGTTCCGGGACGGGGGGGCCTTTGGAAAAACTGTTTTTT. V gene TRBV27 combines with J gene TRBJ1-4; the D gene is possibly TRBD1 (6 bases). Trimming took 4 bases from V and 8 from J, leaving 20 bases between them. The CDR3 sequence is 16 residues long. Germline CDR1 reads MNHEY; CDR2 reads SMNVEV (reference sequence).

This rearrangement joins TRBV28 to TRBJ1-1; 8 bases are shared with TRBD1. V gave up 2 bases and J gave up 6 bases; unmatched junction bases: 14. The CDR3 is made up of 17 amino acids. Germline V gene data show CDR1 as MDHEN and CDR2 as SYDVKM. The CDR3 coding sequence is TGTGCCAGCAGTTTACCCCACCCCTTACAGGGGGACCCTGAAGCTTTCTTT. Amino acid sequence: CASSLPHPLQGDPEAFF.

The gene calls are TRBV27 and TRBJ2-1; 11 bases are a match to TRBD2. This CDR3 comprises 17 residues. Germline trimming cut 2 bases from V and 9 bases from J; bases unmatched to any gene: 12. The germline gives CDR1 MNHEY, CDR2 SMNVEV (reference sequence). CDR3 amino acids: CASSLLLAGDINGEQFF. Written as DNA, the CDR3 is TGTGCCAGCAGTTTACTACTAGCGGGAGATATTAACGGTGAGCAGTTCTTC.

The CDR3 coding sequence is TGTGCCAGCAGCCAAGGACACTCAGGGTACACCTACGAGCAGTACTTC. It codes for CASSQGHSGYTYEQYF. The chain recombines TRBV3-1 (or the pseudogene TRBV3-2) with TRBJ2-7, with D tentatively TRBD1 (5 bases). V lost 1 base, J lost 2 bases, and 15 bases lay in between. The CDR3 consists of 16 residues. CDR1 and CDR2 from the germline V gene are LGHDT and YNNKEL (reference sequence).

The CDR3, as DNA: TGCGCCAGCAGCCCCCCAGGCCAGGGCTATGGCTACACCTTC. It specifies CASSPPGQGYGYTF. The chain links TRBV5-1 to TRBJ1-2, with D maybe TRBD1 (5 bases). The CDR3 contains 14 residues. Trimming took off 4 bases at V and 4 bases at J, with 14 bases between the two ends. The germline CDR1 and CDR2 sequences are SGHRS and YFSETQ.

The chain links TRBV9 to TRBJ2-5, with 10 bases lining up with TRBD2. The junction had 4 bases not matched to a gene; V was cut back by 2 bases and J by 3 bases. Germline CDR1 is SGDLS and CDR2 is YYNGEE. The CDR3 consists of 15 residues. This chain's CDR3 is CASSVSGRGEETQYF. The CDR3 DNA follows: TGTGCCAGCAGCGTGAGCGGGAGGGGGGAAGAGACCCAGTACTTC.

DNA of the CDR3: TGTGCCAGTAGAAGACAGGGAGGCACTGAAGCTTTCTTT. Residues: CASRRQGGTEAFF. This chain links TRBV19 with TRBJ1-1; 7 bases map to TRBD1. Germline trimming cut 6 bases from V and 4 bases from J; bases unmatched to any gene: 5. The germline V gene has CDR1 LNHDA and CDR2 SQIVND (reference sequence). CDR3 length equals 13 residues.

V is TRBV6-2 or TRBV6-3 and J is TRBJ2-7, with TRBD1 matching 9 bases. The trim removed 5 bases at V and 2 bases at J, leaving 1 base unmatched. CDR1 is MNHEY and CDR2 is SVGEGT in the germline V gene. This CDR3 spans 13 amino acids. The CDR3 reads CASSRDRAYEQYF. The DNA for the CDR3 is TGTGCCAGCAGTCGGGACAGGGCCTACGAGCAGTACTTC.

The chain links TRBV20-1 to TRBJ2-2; D gene ambiguous. The CDR3 is 11 amino acids. The ends were cut back, 6 bases at V and 4 bases at J, with 6 bases in the middle. Looked up from germline, CDR1 is DFQATT and CDR2 is SNEGSKA (reference sequence). Here the CDR3 reads CSAYTTGELFF. In DNA form, the CDR3 reads TGCAGTGCGTACACCACCGGGGAGCTGTTTTTT.

In its sample, this clone was seen once. The rearrangement joins TRBV28 to TRBJ2-7, with 7 positions matching TRBD1. Germline CDR1 MDHEN, CDR2 SYDVKM. There are 13 residues in the CDR3. V lost 4 bases to trimming and J lost 3 bases; unmatched junction nucleotides: 3. The CDR3 is CASSSPGGYEQYF. CDR3 coding DNA: TGTGCCAGCAGTTCTCCAGGGGGCTACGAGCAGTACTTC.

This clone showed up just a few times. The gene calls are TRBV4-1 and TRBJ2-6, with 12 bases that match TRBD1. With 0 bases clipped from V and 2 bases from J, the junction kept 8 bases outside the gene matches. Germline V CDR1 and CDR2: MGHRA, YSYEKL. The CDR3 sequence is 20 residues long. For the CDR3, the DNA is TGCGCCAGCAGCCAAGATCAGAGGGGACAGGGGGCGCCTGGGGCCAACGTCCTGACTTTC. Its protein is CASSQDQRGQGAPGANVLTF.

The genes are TRBV2 and TRBJ1-1, with D hard to call. The CDR3 is 14 residues long. Trimming cost V 7 bases and J 1 base, with 13 bases left between them. Germline CDR1 SNHLY, CDR2 FYNNEI. The CDR3 DNA follows: TGTGCCAGCATAATGCGAGCGGAGAACACTGAAGCTTTCTTT. This gives the protein CASIMRAENTEAFF.

The chain employs TRBV28 and TRBJ1-1; D unresolved. Trimming stripped 7 bases from V and 5 bases from J, with 11 bases between. The CDR3 consists of 12 residues. Germline V gives CDR1 MDHEN, CDR2 SYDVKM. The CDR3 sequence is CASTPAGTEAFF. In nucleotides, the CDR3 is TGTGCCAGCACCCCTGCCGGGACTGAAGCTTTCTTT.

This chain uses TRBV5-3 with TRBJ1-2; D may be TRBD1 (6 bases). TRBV5-3 is an ORF, with its function uncertain. The CDR3 contains 14 residues. Trimming removed 3 bases from V and 3 bases from J, with 12 bases in between. The chain's CDR3 is CARSSPGADYGYTF. CDR3 DNA: TGTGCCAGAAGCTCCCCAGGGGCGGACTATGGCTACACCTTC.

V gene TRBV5-1 combines with J gene TRBJ2-7; 9 bases line up with TRBD1. CDR1 SGHRS and CDR2 YFSETQ come from the germline V gene. The CDR3 sequence is 15 residues long. The V segment lost 4 bases and the J segment 5 bases; nucleotides outside the gene matches: 10. The CDR3, as DNA: TGCGCCAGCAGCCGCGGCCGGACAGGGGTTGACGAGCAGTACTTC. Translated, it gives CASSRGRTGVDEQYF.

V gene TRBV28 combines with J gene TRBJ2-5; 8 bases agree with TRBD1. From germline, CDR1 is MDHEN and CDR2 SYDVKM. This CDR3 is 14 amino acids long. The ends lost 4 bases at V and 5 bases at J; junction bases unmatched: 6. The CDR3 bases are TGTGCCAGCAGTTCGACAGGGGCAGGGGAGACCCAGTACTTC. Its translation: CASSSTGAGETQYF.

This rearrangement joins TRBV5-4 to TRBJ2-2, with a tentative D call TRBD2 (6 bases). The germline gives CDR1 SGHNT, CDR2 YYREEE (reference sequence). The CDR3 has 15 amino acids. V gave up 3 bases and J gave up 1 base, with 10 bases separating them. The CDR3 region is CASSSRDWNTGELFF. CDR3 nucleotides: TGTGCCAGCAGCTCCCGGGACTGGAACACCGGGGAGCTGTTTTTT.

The chain has TRBV28 and TRBJ1-1; 9 nucleotides align to TRBD1. J gave up 6 bases and V 4 bases, and 9 bases lay outside the gene matches. The germline CDR1 and CDR2 sequences are MDHEN and SYDVKM. The CDR3 has 15 residues. The CDR3 region has the DNA TGTGCCAGCAGTTACTCGGACAGGGGAAGCGCTGAAGCTTTCTTT. Translating it yields CASSYSDRGSAEAFF.

The chain is built from TRBV13 and TRBJ2-7, with D perhaps TRBD2 (6 bases). V dropped 5 bases and J dropped 6 bases, with 17 bases sitting between them. Germline lookup yields CDR1 PRHDT and CDR2 FYEKMQ (reference sequence). The CDR3 covers 14 residues. This CDR3 reads CASSRGVGAGEQYF. The CDR3 DNA reads TGTGCCAGCAGCCGCGGGGTAGGGGCTGGCGAGCAGTACTTC.

The V call is TRBV5-1, the J call TRBJ1-1; 7 bases match TRBD1. The CDR3 has 15 amino acids. The V gene's germline CDR1 is SGHRS and CDR2 YFSETQ. Germline trimming cut 1 base from V and 3 bases from J; bases unmatched to any gene: 6. CDR3 bases: TGCGCCAGCAGCTTGATCCCCACAGGGGACACTGAAGCTTTCTTT. Its translation: CASSLIPTGDTEAFF.

The gene calls are TRBV7-9 and TRBJ1-2; 8 nucleotides align to TRBD1. V gave up 1 base and J gave up 2 bases; unmatched junction bases: 0. The CDR3 runs 14 residues. The germline V gene encodes CDR1 SEHNR and CDR2 FQNEAQ (reference sequence). DNA for the CDR3: TGTGCCAGCAGCTTAGGGACAGGGAACTATGGCTACACCTTC. This sequence encodes CASSLGTGNYGYTF.

The chain uses TRBV7-9 and TRBJ1-6, with a possible D match to TRBD1 (6 bases). CDR1 SEHNR and CDR2 FQNEAQ come from the germline V gene (reference sequence). The V end was cut by 2 bases, the J end by 7 bases, with 9 bases between. The CDR3 is made up of 14 amino acids. CDR3 loop: CASSLSRGNSPLHF. In DNA, the CDR3 is TGTGCCAGCAGCTTATCCAGGGGAAATTCACCCCTCCACTTT.

The V and J genes are TRBV7-2 and TRBJ2-2; TRBD2 matches 7 bases. The CDR3 extends over 14 amino acids. Losses at the gene ends were 3 bases for V and 7 bases for J; bases not matched to a gene: 5. Per the germline V gene, CDR1 is SGHTA and CDR2 is FQGNSA. The CDR3 DNA reads TGTGCCAGCAGCTTCGGACTAGGGTACGGGGAGCTGTTTTTT. Amino acid sequence: CASSFGLGYGELFF.